Shown below are 8 T cell receptor beta chains from a single sample sequenced in a study of CD8+ T cells in alopecia areata. Extracted from the samples, RNA was reverse transcribed into cDNA to serve as the sequencing template. Method: immunoSEQ multiplex PCR; TCRdb's copy keeps in-frame clones and lacks some. The sample contains hundreds of thousands of clones, 35% to 40% of which appear only once. Treatment meaning: oral pan-JAK inhibitor, 5-10 mg twice daily. This material consisted of CD4+ T cells sorted from blood, taken at approximately week 30, from a patient treated with tofacitinib. These receptor sequences come from a human donor with alopecia areata.

The chain links TRBV5-1 to TRBJ1-1, with D unclear. V was trimmed by 4 bases and J by 1 base, leaving 8 bases between them. The CDR3 has 13 amino acids. From germline, CDR1 is SGHRS and CDR2 YFSETQ. The CDR3 spells CASSPDANTEAFF. As DNA, the CDR3 is TGCGCCAGCAGCCCGGATGCGAACACTGAAGCTTTCTTT.

V gene TRBV7-9 combines with J gene TRBJ1-1; D might be TRBD1 (5 bases). Germline V CDR1 and CDR2: SEHNR, FQNEAQ (reference sequence). CDR3 length: 11 amino acids. Trimming left V 8 bases short and J 1 base short, with 5 bases between. Written as DNA, the CDR3 is TGTGCCAGCGGGGCGAACACTGAAGCTTTCTTT. This translates into CASGANTEAFF.

V and J are TRBV9 and TRBJ2-1; D may be TRBD2 (6 bases). The V and J ends lost 5 bases and 2 bases respectively, with 11 bases between them. Per the germline V gene, CDR1 is SGDLS and CDR2 is YYNGEE. The CDR3 covers 14 residues. DNA of the CDR3: TGTGCCAGCAGTCGCGGGGAAACCTACAATGAGCAGTTCTTC. Encoded protein: CASSRGETYNEQFF.

The rearrangement joins TRBV30 to TRBJ1-1; D remains ambiguous. V lost 0 bases to trimming and J lost 1 base, with 6 bases between them. This CDR3 comprises 13 residues. Germline V CDR1 and CDR2: GTSNPN, SVGIG (reference sequence). The CDR3 nucleotides read TGTGCCTGGAGTGTAAGTACGAACACTGAAGCTTTCTTT. Its protein product is CAWSVSTNTEAFF. The variable domain in full, with the rest retrieved from reference TRBV30 and TRBJ1-1, is SQTIHQWPATLVQPVGSPLSLECTVEGTSNPNLYWYRQAAGRGLQLLFYSVGIGQISSEVPQNLSASRPQDRQFILSSKKLLLSDSGFYLCAWSVSTNTEAFFGQGTRLTVV.

V gene TRBV6-6 combines with J gene TRBJ2-7; D is possibly TRBD1 or TRBD2 (5 bases each). This CDR3 has 15 residues. Trimming pared 6 bases from V and 1 base from J, leaving 16 bases between. Germline CDR1 MNHNY, CDR2 SVGAGI (reference sequence). In DNA, the CDR3 is TGTGCCAGCAGATCCGGGGCTGGGGCGTCCTACGAGCAGTACTTC. Translation gives CASRSGAGASYEQYF.

The J gene is TRBJ2-1, the V gene TRBV5-1; TRBD1 agrees at 7 bases. Germline assignment: CDR1 SGHRS and CDR2 YFSETQ. V trimming: 4 bases; J trimming: 6 bases; junction bases outside the gene matches: 4. The CDR3 runs 13 residues. The CDR3 region is CASSPDRANEQFF. The CDR3 coding sequence is TGCGCCAGCAGCCCCGACAGGGCCAATGAGCAGTTCTTC.

This sequence joins TRBV18 and TRBJ2-1; no firm D call. CDR1 and CDR2 from the germline V gene are KGHSH and LQKENI. CDR3 size: 11 residues. The V end lost 5 bases, the J end lost 5 bases, and 4 bases lay between the germline ends. The CDR3 DNA follows: TGTGCCAGCTCAGGGCACAATGAGCAGTTCTTC. It yields the protein CASSGHNEQFF.

The chain has TRBV7-9 and TRBJ2-1; 7 bases line up with TRBD2. CDR1 and CDR2 from the germline V gene are SEHNR and FQNEAQ (reference sequence). V lost 8 bases to trimming and J lost 10 bases; unmatched junction nucleotides: 17. The CDR3 loop spans 15 amino acids. CDR3 sequence: CASATGGRKLGEQFF. In DNA, the CDR3 is TGTGCCAGCGCCACGGGCGGGAGAAAACTAGGGGAGCAGTTCTTC.